The T cell receptor (beta chain) described here comes from a study of cytomegalovirus exposure and HLA in healthy donors. PCR employed 60 Vbeta and 13 Jbeta primers. Repertoires were generated with immunoSEQ multiplex PCR, while TCRdb's copy carries only in-frame clones and drops some. In total, the table holds about 160,000 clones. The CDR3 length is 16 residues. Germline CDR1 and CDR2: SGHTS and YDEGEE. Trimming shortened V by 4 bases and J by 5 bases, and 20 bases separated the two germline ends. General study results and limits: A later look showed TCR association rates differing by HLA locus, highest for DRB1 and lowest for HLA-C. Sequences of the TCR beta chain were said to predict the HLA-A and HLA-B alleles of most subjects accurately. For presence/absence analyses, sequencing depth was assumed to be roughly uniform across donors. A few chains linked to CMV were shown in vitro to be specific for CMV antigens.

Worth noting for this clone: Its antigen is currently unknown.

The sequence was obtained from a woman in her sixties or seventies in good health and CMV-seronegative. What was sequenced was PBMCs. The J gene is TRBJ2-3, the V gene TRBV5-8; weak D call: TRBD1 (6 bases). The CDR3 here is CASSPGATLGGDTQYF. The CDR3 DNA sequence: TGTGCCAGCAGCCCAGGGGCCACCCTTGGGGGAGATACGCAGTATTTT.